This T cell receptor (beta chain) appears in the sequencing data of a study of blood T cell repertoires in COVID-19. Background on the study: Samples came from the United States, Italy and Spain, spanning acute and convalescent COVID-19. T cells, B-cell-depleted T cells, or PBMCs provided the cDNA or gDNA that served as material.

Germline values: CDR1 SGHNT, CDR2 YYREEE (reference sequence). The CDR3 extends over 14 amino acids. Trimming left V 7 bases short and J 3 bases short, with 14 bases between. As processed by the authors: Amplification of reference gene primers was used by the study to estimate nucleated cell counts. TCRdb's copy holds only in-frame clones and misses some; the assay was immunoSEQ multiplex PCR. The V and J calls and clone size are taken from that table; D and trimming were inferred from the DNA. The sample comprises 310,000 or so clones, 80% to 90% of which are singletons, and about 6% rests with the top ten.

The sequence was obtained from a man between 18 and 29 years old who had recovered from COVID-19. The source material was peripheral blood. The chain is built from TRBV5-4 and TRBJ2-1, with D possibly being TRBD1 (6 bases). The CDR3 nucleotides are TGTGCCAGCTACCCCGGGACACACTACAATGAGCAGTTCTTC. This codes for CASYPGTHYNEQFF.